These 12 T cell receptor beta chains share one sample of origin, sequenced in a study of T cell repertoires in cytomegalovirus infection. MiXCR, run by TCRdb on the reads, gives a single entry per CDR3 protein. The table records about 830,000 distinct CDR3 sequences, around a third of them present only once. Which antigens these TCRs recognize remains unknown. This sample comprised cultured CD8+ T cells from PBMCs, obtained from culture after CMV antigen stimulation. The receptors originated from a human donor in good health (CMV status not recorded). Some clones in this sample may be carry-over from other donors' samples.

J is TRBJ1-5 and V is TRBV6-6; D gene uncertain. Trimming took off 0 bases at V and 0 bases at J, with 12 bases between the two ends. CDR3 length equals 17 residues. Germline CDR1 is MNHNY and CDR2 is SVGAGI (reference sequence). The CDR3, as DNA: TGTGCCAGCAGTTACTCGCCCATCCCGGGTAGCAATCAGCCCCAGCATTTT. It encodes CASSYSPIPGSNQPQHF.

Only a few counts were recorded for this clonotype. V and J are TRBV6-5 and TRBJ1-1, with a tentative D call TRBD1 (6 bases). This CDR3 region has 15 residues. Trimming left V 7 bases short and J 4 bases short, with 19 bases between. Germline-derived CDR1 and CDR2 are MNHEY and SVGAGI. The chain's CDR3 is CASIHRDGAGTEAFF. Written as DNA, the CDR3 is TGTGCCAGCATACACAGGGACGGGGCCGGCACTGAAGCTTTCTTT.

This clonotype was found a few times. The chain carries TRBV7-8 and TRBJ1-6; no clear D gene. V lost 3 bases and J lost 7, with 13 bases in between. This CDR3 has 15 amino acids. Per the germline V gene, CDR1 is SGHVS and CDR2 is FQNEAQ. The CDR3: CASSLLETLNSPLHF. Written as DNA, the CDR3 is TGTGCCAGCAGCTTGCTGGAGACGTTAAATTCACCCCTCCACTTT.

This rearrangement joins TRBV7-9 to TRBJ1-5; D might be TRBD1 (5 bases). The length of the CDR3 is 12 residues. Per germline, CDR1 SEHNR and CDR2 FQNEAQ (reference sequence). With 11 bases removed from V and 2 bases from J, the gap between germline ends came to 10 bases. The CDR3 nucleotides read TGTGCCTCGGCGGGGGGCAATCAGCCCCAGCATTTT. It specifies CASAGGNQPQHF.

The V call is TRBV11-3, the J call TRBJ2-2, with 10 bases identical to TRBD1. J was trimmed by 4 bases and V by 5 bases; bases with no gene match: 1. The CDR3 runs to 14 residues. The V gene's germline CDR1 is SGHNT and CDR2 YENEEA. CDR3 sequence reads: CASSRDRGTGELFF. CDR3 sequence (DNA): TGTGCCAGCAGCAGGGACAGGGGCACCGGGGAGCTGTTTTTT.

The rearrangement links TRBV7-8 to TRBJ2-5; a weak D match, TRBD1 (6 bases). The CDR3 contains 15 residues. The V gene lost 1 base and the J gene lost 0 bases, with 9 bases spanning the gap. Germline CDR1 SGHVS, CDR2 FQNEAQ. CDR3 sequence (DNA): TGTGCCAGCAGCTTAGGTGGGGGCCACCAAGAGACCCAGTACTTC. Its protein product is CASSLGGGHQETQYF.

The chain joins TRBV6-8 to TRBJ1-2; 7 bases line up with TRBD1. Germline-derived CDR1 and CDR2 are MNHGY and SAAAGT. Trimming removed 6 bases from V and 5 bases from J; junction bases left unmatched: 6. The CDR3 sequence is 13 residues long. CDR3 protein: CASSQQGFYGYTF. CDR3 nucleotide sequence: TGTGCCAGCAGCCAACAGGGGTTTTATGGCTACACCTTC.

The CDR3 loop reads CASSLSGVYNEQFF. CDR3 sequence (DNA): TGTGCCAGCAGCCTTAGCGGGGTCTACAATGAGCAGTTCTTC. This rearrangement joins TRBV12-3 or TRBV12-4 to TRBJ2-1; TRBD2 aligns across 8 bases. The CDR3 is 14 amino acids. V dropped 6 bases and J dropped 3; count of bases not matched to a gene: 4.

This clonotype has more than one count but fewer than ten. This chain joins TRBV25-1 and TRBJ2-3; D not certain. From germline, CDR1 is MGHDK and CDR2 SYGVNS. The CDR3 covers 14 residues. The germline V and J ends were trimmed by 6 bases and 2 bases, with 12 bases remaining between them. The CDR3 is CASRGPGDTDTQYF. CDR3 bases: TGTGCCAGCAGAGGCCCTGGGGACACAGATACGCAGTATTTT.

The table lists this clonotype with a few counts. This chain joins TRBV5-4 and TRBJ2-4, with TRBD1 matching 10 bases. Germline loops: CDR1 SGHNT, CDR2 YYREEE (reference sequence). V trimming: 2 bases; J trimming: 5 bases; junction bases outside the gene matches: 1. This CDR3 is 14 amino acids long. In nucleotides, the CDR3 is TGTGCCAGCAGCTTAGGGACAGGGGAAAACATTCAGTACTTC. Its translation: CASSLGTGENIQYF. Full variable domain (remainder filled in from reference TRBV5-4 and TRBJ2-4): ETGVTQSPTHLIKTRGQQVTLRCSSQSGHNTVSWYQQALGQGPQFIFQYYREEENGRGNFPPRFSGLQFPNYSSELNVNALELDDSALYLCASSLGTGENIQYFGAGTRLSVL.

On this clonotype: The junction departs from germline at one end; a sequencing error may be responsible. The chain recombines TRBV27 with TRBJ1-5; D gene unclear. Germline V gene sequence: CDR1 MNHEY, CDR2 SMNVEV (reference sequence). The CDR3 sequence is 14 residues long. DNA of the CDR3: TGTGTCAGCAAAAACCGGGGAATCAATCAGCCCCAGCATTTT. Translating it yields CVSKNRGINQPQHF.

The V call is TRBV5-6, the J call TRBJ1-1, with D unclear. This CDR3 is 15 amino acids long. Germline V gene sequence: CDR1 SGHDT, CDR2 YYEEEE. V shed 0 bases and J shed 1 base, with 10 bases lying between them. CDR3 amino acids: CASSLAGRQNTEAFF. The CDR3 DNA reads as TGTGCCAGCAGCTTGGCCGGCAGGCAGAACACTGAAGCTTTCTTT.